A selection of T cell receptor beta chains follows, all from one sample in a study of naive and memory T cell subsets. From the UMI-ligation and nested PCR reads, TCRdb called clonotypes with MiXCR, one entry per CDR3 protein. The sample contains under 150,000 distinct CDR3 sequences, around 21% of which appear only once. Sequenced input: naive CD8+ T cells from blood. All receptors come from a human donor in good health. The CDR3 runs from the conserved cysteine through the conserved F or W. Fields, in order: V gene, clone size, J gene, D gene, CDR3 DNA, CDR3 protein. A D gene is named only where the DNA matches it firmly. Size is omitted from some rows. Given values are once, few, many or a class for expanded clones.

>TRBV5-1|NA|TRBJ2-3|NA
TGCGCCAGCAGCTCAGGGACCCTCGGCACAGATACGCAGTATTTT
CASSSGTLGTDTQYF
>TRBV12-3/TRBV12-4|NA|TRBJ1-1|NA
TGTGCCAGCAGTTTTGTGGGGAGCACTGAAGCTTTCTTT
CASSFVGSTEAFF
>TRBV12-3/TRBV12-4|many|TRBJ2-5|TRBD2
TGTGCCAGCAGTCCACCTATTAGCGGGAGCCTGGAGACCCAGTACTTC
CASSPPISGSLETQYF
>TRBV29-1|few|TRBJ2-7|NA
TGCAGCGTTGAAGGGGACGGGTACGAGCAGTACTTC
CSVEGDGYEQYF
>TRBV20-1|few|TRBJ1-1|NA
TGCAGTGCTCGTAACAGGGAAGGGAACACTGAAGCTTTCTTT
CSARNREGNTEAFF
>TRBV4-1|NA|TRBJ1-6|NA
TGCGCCAGCAGCCAAGAGGAGAGCTCCTATAATTCACCCCTCCACTTT
CASSQEESSYNSPLHF
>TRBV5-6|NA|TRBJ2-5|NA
TGTGCCAGCAGCTTGGAAGACAGGCCGATCCAAGAGACCCAGTACTTC
CASSLEDRPIQETQYF
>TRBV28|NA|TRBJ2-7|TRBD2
TGTGCCAGCAGTCCCCTAGCGGTCTCTCGCTCCTACGAGCAGTACTTC
CASSPLAVSRSYEQYF
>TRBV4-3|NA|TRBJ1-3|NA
TGCGCCAGCAGCCAACTGGGGCTCTCTGGAAACACCATATATTTT
CASSQLGLSGNTIYF
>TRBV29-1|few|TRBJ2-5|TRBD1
TGCAGCGTTGGGGAAACAGGGGGCCCTCAAGAGACCCAGTACTTC
CSVGETGGPQETQYF
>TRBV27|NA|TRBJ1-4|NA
TGTGCCAGCACCCTACGCTGGGGCAATGAAAAACTGTTTTTT
CASTLRWGNEKLFF
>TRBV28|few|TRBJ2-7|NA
TGTGCCAGCAGCCCCGGGGACCATTACGAGCAGTACTTC
CASSPGDHYEQYF
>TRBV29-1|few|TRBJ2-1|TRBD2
TGCAGCGTTGAACCGGGAGGAAATGAGCAGTTCTTC
CSVEPGGNEQFF
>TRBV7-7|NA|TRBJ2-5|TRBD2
TGTGCTAGCAGCCCGTCTAGCGGAGGGAGGGGCGAGACCCAGTACTTC
CASSPSSGGRGETQYF
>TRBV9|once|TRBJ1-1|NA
TGTGCCAGCAGCGTATATGGCCGCGTTCCCGGACGAGACAGGCTAATGAACACTGAAGCTTTCTTT
CASSVYGRVPGRDRLMNTEAFF
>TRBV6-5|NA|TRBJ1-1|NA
TGTGCCAGCAGTTACCTCAATTTTTGGGCCGAAGCTTTCTTT
CASSYLNFWAEAFF
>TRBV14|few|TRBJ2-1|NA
TGTGCCAGCAGCCAAGTGGCAAGGGTCCATGAGCAGTTCTTC
CASSQVARVHEQFF
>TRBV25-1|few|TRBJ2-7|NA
TGTGCCAGCAGTGAATATTTCGCGGAAAGCTCCTACGAGCAGTACTTC
CASSEYFAESSYEQYF
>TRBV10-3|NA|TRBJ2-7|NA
TGTGCCATCAGTGAGGTGAGGTTCCACGAGCAGTACTTC
CAISEVRFHEQYF
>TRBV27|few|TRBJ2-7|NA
TGTGCCAGCAGTATAGGACGAGACTACGAGCAGTACTTC
CASSIGRDYEQYF
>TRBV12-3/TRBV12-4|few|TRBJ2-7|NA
TGTGCCAGCAGAAAAACGGGACAAACCTACGAGCAGTACTTC
CASRKTGQTYEQYF
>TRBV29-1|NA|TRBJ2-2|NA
TGCAGCGTTGCCGGCAGGAGCTCGAACACCGGGGAGCTGTTTTTT
CSVAGRSSNTGELFF
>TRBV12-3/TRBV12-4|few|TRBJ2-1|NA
TGTGCCAGCAGTTTAGCGGGAGGTGTGTACAATGAGCAGTTCTTC
CASSLAGGVYNEQFF
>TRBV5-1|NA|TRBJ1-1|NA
TGCGCCAGCTTGGGCCCGGGCACTGAAGCTTTCTTT
CASLGPGTEAFF
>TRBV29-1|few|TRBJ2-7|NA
TGCAGCGTTGAAACGTCAGACACGTACGAGCAGTACTTC
CSVETSDTYEQYF
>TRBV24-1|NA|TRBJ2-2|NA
TGTGCCACCAGTGACCCAAGAACCGGGGAGCTGTTTTTT
CATSDPRTGELFF
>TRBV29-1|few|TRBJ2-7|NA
TGCAGCGTTGGAGGGGAGATTGGGACCTACGAGCAGTACTTC
CSVGGEIGTYEQYF
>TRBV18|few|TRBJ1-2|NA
TGTGCCAGCCAGGGGCAGACTACCAATCCTAACTATGGCTACACCTTC
CASQGQTTNPNYGYTF
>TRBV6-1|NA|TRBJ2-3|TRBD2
TGTGCCAGCAGTGAACTAGCGGGACGCACAGATACGCAGTATTTT
CASSELAGRTDTQYF
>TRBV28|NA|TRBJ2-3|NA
TGTGCCAGCATGGGACCAGGGCGGGATACGCAGTATTTT
CASMGPGRDTQYF
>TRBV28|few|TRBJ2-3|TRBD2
TGTGCCAGCAGTATAGCGGGAGAAACAGATACGCAGTATTTT
CASSIAGETDTQYF
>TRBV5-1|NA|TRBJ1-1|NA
TGCGCCAGCAGCCCCCCAGGGAGGGACCCTATGAACACTGAAGCTTTCTTT
CASSPPGRDPMNTEAFF
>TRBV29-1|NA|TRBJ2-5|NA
TGCAGCGTGAGGACAGACTTAGAGACCCAGTACTTC
CSVRTDLETQYF
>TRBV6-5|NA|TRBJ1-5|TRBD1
TGTGCCAGCAGTTACGGACAGGGTCGAGATCAGCCCCAGCATTTT
CASSYGQGRDQPQHF
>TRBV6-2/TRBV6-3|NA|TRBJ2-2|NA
TGTGCCAGCAGTCCCCGAGAGCCAGCCACCGGGGAGCTGTTTTTT
CASSPREPATGELFF
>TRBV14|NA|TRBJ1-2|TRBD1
TGTGCCAGCAGGAGACAGGGGGACCTCTATGGCTACACCTTC
CASRRQGDLYGYTF
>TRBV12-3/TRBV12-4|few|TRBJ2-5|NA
TGTGCCAGCAGTTCGGGCCCAGAGACCCAGTACTTC
CASSSGPETQYF
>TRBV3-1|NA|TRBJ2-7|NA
TGTGCCAGCAGCAGGGGCCACGAGCAGTACTTC
CASSRGHEQYF
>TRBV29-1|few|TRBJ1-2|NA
TGCAGCGTCCAGGCTGCTGGGGGTCCTAACTATGGCTACACCTTC
CSVQAAGGPNYGYTF
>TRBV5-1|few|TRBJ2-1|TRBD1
TGCGCCAGCAGCTTCACAGGGGGCGATGAGCAGTTCTTC
CASSFTGGDEQFF
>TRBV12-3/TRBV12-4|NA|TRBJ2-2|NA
TGTGCCAGCAAGACCCATTGGCTGACGAACACCGGGGAGCTGTTTTTT
CASKTHWLTNTGELFF
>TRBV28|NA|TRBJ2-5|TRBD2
TGTGCCAGCAGCGCGGGAGAGATGTACCAAGAGACCCAGTACTTC
CASSAGEMYQETQYF
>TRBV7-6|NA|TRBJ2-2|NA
TGTGCCAGCAGCTCTAGGTTAGGCGGGACCGACACCGGGGAGCTGTTTTTT
CASSSRLGGTDTGELFF
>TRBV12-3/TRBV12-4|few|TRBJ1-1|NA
TGTGCCAGCAGTTTAGCGCCCGGGGCCACTGAAGCTTTCTTT
CASSLAPGATEAFF
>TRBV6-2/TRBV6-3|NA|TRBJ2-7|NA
TGTGCCAGCAGTTACTCGATCCACGAGCAGTACTTC
CASSYSIHEQYF
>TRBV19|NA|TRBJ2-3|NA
TGTGCCAGTAGTAACAAGGGCACAGATACGCAGTATTTT
CASSNKGTDTQYF
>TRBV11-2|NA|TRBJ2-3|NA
TGTGCCAGCAGCTCGACACCGGTCTCCACAGATACGCAGTATTTT
CASSSTPVSTDTQYF
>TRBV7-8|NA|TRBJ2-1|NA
TGTGCCAGCAGCTTAGGGGGTAGCGGATTGAGCTCCTACAATGAGCAGTTCTTC
CASSLGGSGLSSYNEQFF